One sample yielded the 32 T cell receptor beta chains listed below, sequenced in a study of OX40 agonist ivuxolimab in advanced cancers. Assay used: immunoSEQ multiplex PCR; TCRdb lists only in-frame clones, some missing. The table includes around 76,000 clones, 94% detected once. Sample: CD4+ or CD8+ T cells sorted from blood, taken in a trial of the OX40 agonist ivuxolimab. These receptors were taken from an adult with an advanced solid tumor such as melanoma, head and neck, liver or kidney cancer.

The chain uses TRBV6-5 and TRBJ1-1; D gene unclear. V lost 2 bases, J lost 2 bases, and 9 bases lay in between. CDR1 and CDR2 (germline): MNHEY, SVGAGI. The CDR3 is 14 residues long. The CDR3 loop is CASSYGFANTEAFF. For the CDR3, the DNA is TGTGCCAGCAGTTACGGTTTTGCAAACACTGAAGCTTTCTTT.

The CDR3: CARSLAPHKYYGYTF. CDR3 DNA sequence: TGTGCCAGAAGCTTGGCTCCTCACAAGTACTATGGCTACACCTTC. V gene TRBV5-3 combines with J gene TRBJ1-2; D is unresolved. TRBV5-3 is recorded as an ORF, its role being uncertain. V lost 0 bases and J 3 bases, leaving 12 bases between the germline ends. The CDR3 is 15 residues long.

The chain uses TRBV4-1 and TRBJ1-2, with 10 bases matching TRBD1. The trim removed 4 bases at V and 4 bases at J, leaving 6 bases unmatched. From germline, CDR1 is MGHRA and CDR2 YSYEKL. This CDR3 has 15 amino acids. The DNA of the CDR3 is TGCGCCAGCAGCCCCGGACAGGGGGTGAGCTATGGCTACACCTTC. The encoded protein is CASSPGQGVSYGYTF.

This clone was counted between two and nine times. J is TRBJ1-6 and V is TRBV4-1, with D perhaps TRBD1 (6 bases). The CDR3 has 14 amino acids. Trimming pared 4 bases from V and 9 bases from J, leaving 13 bases between. CDR1 and CDR2 (germline): MGHRA, YSYEKL. The chain's CDR3 is CASSPPWGASPLHF. The CDR3 nucleotides read TGCGCCAGCAGCCCTCCTTGGGGGGCTTCACCCCTCCACTTT.

The genes are TRBV2 and TRBJ2-1; perhaps TRBD2 as D (6 bases). The germline CDR1 and CDR2 sequences are SNHLY and FYNNEI. The V end was cut by 10 bases, the J end by 5 bases, with 18 bases between. This CDR3 comprises 14 residues. The DNA of the CDR3 is TGTGCCACCCCTAGAAGGGACTGGAACAATGAGCAGTTCTTC. Its protein is CATPRRDWNNEQFF. Complete variable domain (other parts from reference TRBV2 and TRBJ2-1): EPEVTQTPSHQVTQMGQEVILRCVPISNHLYFYWYRQILGQKVEFLVSFYNNEISEKSEIFDDQFSVERPDGSNFTLKIRSTKLEDSAMYFCATPRRDWNNEQFFGPGTRLTVL.

This clone was seen just once. V and J are TRBV4-1 and TRBJ2-7; perhaps TRBD1 as D (5 bases). The CDR3 contains 15 residues. Trimming stripped 1 base from V and 3 bases from J, with 13 bases between. Germline CDR1 reads MGHRA; CDR2 reads YSYEKL. The CDR3 region is CASSQVQAANYEQYF. The CDR3 nucleotides are TGCGCCAGCAGCCAAGTACAGGCCGCGAACTACGAGCAGTACTTC.

The rearrangement links TRBV9 to TRBJ2-3, with 8 positions matching TRBD2. The J segment lost 5 bases and the V segment lost 6 bases, leaving 11 bases of the junction unmatched. This CDR3 contains 15 residues. Germline loops: CDR1 SGDLS, CDR2 YYNGEE. The CDR3 DNA reads as TGTGCCAGCACCCCAGGGCGGGGGGCCCGAGATACGCAGTATTTT. Its translation: CASTPGRGARDTQYF. The full variable domain, with the rest looked up from reference TRBV9 and TRBJ2-3, is DSGVTQTPKHLITATGQRVTLRCSPRSGDLSVYWYQQSLDQGLQFLIQYYNGEERAKGNILERFSAQQFPDLHSELNLSSLELGDSALYFCASTPGRGARDTQYFGPGTRLTVL.

The rearrangement links TRBV7-2 to TRBJ2-5; D remains ambiguous. Germline values: CDR1 SGHTA, CDR2 FQGNSA. V was trimmed by 1 base and J by 4 bases, leaving 7 bases between them. The CDR3 has 13 amino acids. In nucleotides, the CDR3 is TGTGCCAGCAGCTTAGGGGTAGGAGAGACCCAGTACTTC. This codes for CASSLGVGETQYF.

This chain joins TRBV11-2 and TRBJ2-7, with D perhaps matching TRBD2 (5 bases). V dropped 5 bases and J dropped 6 bases, with 17 bases sitting between them. Germline assignment: CDR1 SGHAT and CDR2 FQNNGV. The CDR3 runs to 14 residues. In nucleotides, the CDR3 is TGTGCCAGCAGCCTATTGCCTAGGAGGACCGAGCAGTACTTC. This encodes CASSLLPRRTEQYF.

This clone came up a few times. CDR3 in amino acids: CASGQGGTEAFF. The CDR3 DNA follows: TGTGCCAGCGGTCAGGGTGGCACTGAAGCTTTCTTT. The chain is built from TRBV27 and TRBJ1-1, with D tentatively TRBD1 (5 bases). Trimming took 8 bases from V and 4 from J, leaving 11 bases between them. CDR3 length: 12 amino acids. Germline CDR1 MNHEY, CDR2 SMNVEV (reference sequence).

The rearrangement uses TRBV7-2 and TRBJ2-7; D is unclear. V was trimmed by 5 bases and J by 0 bases, leaving 17 bases between them. CDR3 length: 16 amino acids. Germline-derived CDR1 and CDR2 are SGHTA and FQGNSA. In DNA, the CDR3 is TGTGCCAGCAGCCCGGTCGGGCCCCCCCCCTCCTACGAGCAGTACTTC. Encoded protein: CASSPVGPPPSYEQYF.

The chain carries TRBV9 and TRBJ1-4; D is perhaps TRBD1 (6 bases). The germline gives CDR1 SGDLS, CDR2 YYNGEE. The V end was cut by 3 bases, the J end by 5 bases, with 11 bases between. The CDR3 has 14 amino acids. CDR3 DNA: TGTGCCAGCAGCGAACAGGGATTGAATGAAAAACTGTTTTTT. This translates into CASSEQGLNEKLFF.

This sequence joins TRBV28 and TRBJ2-3; 7 bases are a match to TRBD1. The V gene's germline CDR1 is MDHEN and CDR2 SYDVKM. The V gene end was trimmed by 5 bases and the J gene end by 2 bases; junction bases not matched to a gene: 7. The CDR3 spans 15 residues. The CDR3 region has the DNA TGTGCCAGCAGTACCGGGACAGATCTCACAGATACGCAGTATTTT. Amino acid sequence: CASSTGTDLTDTQYF.

This clone was seen only once. The V gene is TRBV7-8, the J gene TRBJ1-2; maybe TRBD1 (6 bases). V lost 5 bases to trimming and J lost 1 base, with 11 bases between them. The CDR3 length is 14 residues. CDR1 is SGHVS and CDR2 is FQNEAQ in the germline V gene. The CDR3 reads CASSPGTNNYGYTF. In DNA, the CDR3 is TGTGCCAGCAGCCCCGGGACAAATAACTATGGCTACACCTTC.

The rearrangement uses TRBV7-3 and TRBJ2-1; TRBD2 is a possible D gene (6 bases). This CDR3 has 18 amino acids. Germline CDR1 reads SGHTA; CDR2 reads FQGTGA. Trimming took 0 bases from V and 4 from J, leaving 19 bases between them. The CDR3 loop is CASSLTDLGAGAYNEQFF. In nucleotides, the CDR3 is TGTGCCAGCAGCTTAACCGACTTAGGAGCGGGTGCTTACAATGAGCAGTTCTTC.

The V gene is TRBV4-3, the J gene TRBJ1-4, with 8 bases fitting TRBD1. J was trimmed by 6 bases and V by 2 bases; bases with no gene match: 5. Germline lookup yields CDR1 LGHNA and CDR2 YSLEER. The CDR3 totals 15 residues. The CDR3 DNA reads as TGCGCCAGCAGCCAACAGGGGGCATTAGATGAAAAACTGTTTTTT. Amino acid sequence: CASSQQGALDEKLFF.

The V gene is TRBV28, the J gene TRBJ2-7; TRBD2 matches 8 bases. V lost 5 bases, J lost 6 bases, and 6 bases stayed unmatched. This CDR3 is built from 13 residues. Germline V gives CDR1 MDHEN, CDR2 SYDVKM. The CDR3 nucleotides are TGTGCCAGCAGTATAGGGACTAGGTCCGAGCAGTACTTC. It translates to CASSIGTRSEQYF.

This rearrangement joins TRBV6-6 to TRBJ1-3; D might be TRBD1 (5 bases). The V end was cut by 0 bases, the J end by 0 bases, with 9 bases between. Germline CDR1 reads MNHNY; CDR2 reads SVGAGI (reference sequence). The CDR3 has 16 residues. This CDR3 reads CASSYSRTLSGNTIYF. Written as DNA, the CDR3 is TGTGCCAGCAGTTACTCTAGGACACTCTCTGGAAACACCATATATTTT.

V usage is TRBV5-5 and J usage is TRBJ2-7; either TRBD1 or TRBD2 may fit D (6 bases each). Trimming cost V 4 bases and J 4 bases, with 21 bases left between them. CDR1 and CDR2 from the germline V gene are SGHKS and YYEKEE (reference sequence). This CDR3 contains 16 residues. CDR3 amino acids: CASSLMGEATGYEQYF. In DNA form, the CDR3 reads TGTGCCAGCAGCCTTATGGGGGAGGCGACAGGTTACGAGCAGTACTTC.

This clone was counted between two and nine times. This sequence joins TRBV27 and TRBJ1-6; no clear D. CDR1 and CDR2 (germline): MNHEY, SMNVEV (reference sequence). The CDR3 runs 12 residues. V shed 5 bases and J shed 7 bases, with 6 bases lying between them. The CDR3 is CASSPVNSPLHF. In nucleotides, the CDR3 is TGTGCCAGCAGTCCCGTGAATTCACCCCTCCACTTT.

The chain has TRBV11-3 and TRBJ2-3; TRBD2 matches at 12 bases. The CDR3 runs to 19 residues. Germline CDR1 is SGHNT and CDR2 is YENEEA. J gave up 0 bases and V 4 bases, and 11 bases lay outside the gene matches. As DNA, the CDR3 is TGTGCCAGCAGCTCCCCCCGGGGACTAGCGGGCTCTAGCACAGATACGCAGTATTTT. This translates into CASSSPRGLAGSSTDTQYF.

The rearrangement uses TRBV27 and TRBJ1-1; D remains ambiguous. This CDR3 contains 14 residues. Germline V gives CDR1 MNHEY, CDR2 SMNVEV (reference sequence). Trimming took 8 bases from V and 0 from J, leaving 13 bases between them. CDR3 sequence: CASSPESLNTEAFF. The DNA for the CDR3 is TGTGCCAGCTCTCCGGAAAGTTTGAACACTGAAGCTTTCTTT.

The rearrangement links TRBV4-1 to TRBJ1-2; TRBD1 might be the D (6 bases). The CDR3 loop spans 14 amino acids. Trimming pared 3 bases from V and 4 bases from J, leaving 12 bases between. Germline V gene sequence: CDR1 MGHRA, CDR2 YSYEKL. Here the CDR3 DNA reads TGCGCCAGCAGCCACGTGGGACAAGGCTATGGCTACACCTTC. Encoded protein: CASSHVGQGYGYTF.

V is TRBV5-1 and J is TRBJ1-2; perhaps TRBD1 as D (6 bases). The CDR3 is 12 amino acids. The germline gives CDR1 SGHRS, CDR2 YFSETQ. The ends were cut back, 4 bases at V and 8 bases at J, with 12 bases in the middle. The CDR3 region is CASSTGTSGYTF. The CDR3 DNA reads TGCGCCAGCAGCACCGGGACATCGGGCTACACCTTC. Based on the CDR3 plus reference TRBV5-1 and TRBJ1-2, the full variable domain is KAGVTQTPRYLIKTRGQQVTLSCSPISGHRSVSWYQQTPGQGLQFLFEYFSETQRNKGNFPGRFSGRQFSNSRSEMNVSTLELGDSALYLCASSTGTSGYTFGSGTRLTVV.

V gene TRBV10-3 combines with J gene TRBJ2-5, with a weak D call TRBD2 (6 bases). V was cut by 2 bases and J by 2 bases, with 12 bases left in between. Germline V lookup: CDR1 ENHRY, CDR2 SYGVKD. The CDR3 is 15 residues long. CDR3 nucleotide sequence: TGTGCCATCAGTGAGGCCGGGAGCCGACAAGAGACCCAGTACTTC. Translated: CAISEAGSRQETQYF.

The chain couples TRBV19 to TRBJ2-1, with D unclear. CDR1 and CDR2 (germline): LNHDA, SQIVND (reference sequence). The CDR3 is 13 amino acids. The ends were cut back, 1 base at V and 6 bases at J, with 7 bases in the middle. Written as DNA, the CDR3 is TGTGCCAGTAGTATAGGAGCCGGCAATGAGCAGTTCTTC. This sequence encodes CASSIGAGNEQFF.

This clone was counted a single time. The chain is built from TRBV6-6 and TRBJ1-2; D is perhaps TRBD1 (6 bases). The CDR3 runs to 13 residues. Germline V lookup: CDR1 MNHNY, CDR2 SVGAGI (reference sequence). The ends were cut back, 7 bases at V and 6 bases at J, with 15 bases in the middle. CDR3 DNA: TGTGCCAGCACCCGAACCTACAGGGATGGCTACACCTTC. It is translated as CASTRTYRDGYTF.

The chain employs TRBV4-1 and TRBJ1-1; D perhaps matches TRBD1 (6 bases). This CDR3 has 14 amino acids. Germline values: CDR1 MGHRA, CDR2 YSYEKL. V lost 4 bases, J lost 7 bases, and 16 bases lay in between. The CDR3 spells CASSLPRGVNEAFF. The CDR3 DNA reads as TGCGCCAGCAGCCTGCCGAGGGGGGTAAATGAAGCTTTCTTT.

The chain employs TRBV7-6 and TRBJ2-5, with a possible D match to TRBD1 (5 bases). Germline loops: CDR1 SGHVS, CDR2 FNYEAQ. The CDR3 runs 15 residues. V gave up 5 bases and J gave up 2 bases, with 15 bases separating them. CDR3 region: CASSPQGAQQETQYF. The CDR3 DNA sequence: TGTGCCAGCAGCCCCCAAGGGGCACAGCAAGAGACCCAGTACTTC.

V usage is TRBV5-8 and J usage is TRBJ2-2; TRBD1 or TRBD2 may be the D gene (5 bases each). The CDR3 loop spans 14 amino acids. Germline V lookup: CDR1 SGHTS, CDR2 YDEGEE. Between the trimmed V and J ends, which lost 5 bases and 4 bases, there was a span of 12 bases. The CDR3 nucleotides are TGTGCCAGCAGTGAACCGAGGGGCACCGGGGAGCTGTTTTTT. Residues: CASSEPRGTGELFF.

The V and J genes are TRBV29-1 and TRBJ2-2, with 9 nucleotides matching TRBD2. V shed 7 bases and J 3 bases; nucleotides not matched to a gene: 18. This CDR3 contains 18 residues. Germline lookup yields CDR1 SQVTM and CDR2 ANQGSEA. In nucleotides, the CDR3 is TGCAGCGCCCGGGGGAAGGCTAGCGGGACCGATTACACCGGGGAGCTGTTTTTT. Protein sequence: CSARGKASGTDYTGELFF.

The chain carries TRBV5-1 and TRBJ1-1; TRBD1 matches 10 bases. Trimming cost V 0 bases and J 3 bases; bases outside gene matches: 2. The CDR3 covers 15 residues. From germline, CDR1 is SGHRS and CDR2 YFSETQ. Here the CDR3 DNA reads TGCGCCAGCAGCTTGGGACAGGGGGCCTACACTGAAGCTTTCTTT. Translating gives CASSLGQGAYTEAFF.